The rows below give T cell receptor beta chains drawn from one sample of a study of response to subunit inactivated influenza vaccine. TCRdb ran MiXCR on the RT-PCR reads and lists one entry per CDR3 protein. Altogether around 500,000 distinct CDR3 sequences are present, roughly 9.7% being singletons, with the ten largest covering 10% to 15%. The material sequenced was PBMCs from blood, taken roughly 47 days after vaccination. The receptors were gathered from a man between 45 and 60 years old who received an inactivated influenza vaccine. CDR3s include the opening cysteine and the closing phenylalanine or tryptophan. A D gene is named only where the DNA matches it firmly. Clone size, where shown, is once, few, many, or a class for clones that have expanded.

d_call: -; v_call: TRBV20-1; j_call: TRBJ2-3; clone_size: few; cdr3_aa: CSASLGGSSTDTQYF; cdr3_nt: TGCAGTGCTAGTTTGGGCGGATCCAGCACAGATACGCAGTATTTT
d_call: TRBD1; v_call: TRBV5-1; j_call: TRBJ2-3; clone_size: once; cdr3_aa: CASSIADRGTDTQYF; cdr3_nt: TGCGCCAGCAGTATCGCGGACAGGGGGACAGATACGCAGTATTTT
d_call: -; v_call: TRBV5-1; j_call: TRBJ1-3; clone_size: many; cdr3_aa: CASSLEQASRGNTIYF; cdr3_nt: TGCGCCAGCAGCTTGGAGCAGGCCTCCCGTGGAAACACCATATATTTT
d_call: TRBD2; v_call: TRBV20-1; j_call: TRBJ2-1; clone_size: -; cdr3_aa: CSARDEAGVKAYNEQFF; cdr3_nt: TGCAGTGCTAGAGATGAAGCGGGAGTTAAGGCCTACAATGAGCAGTTCTTC
d_call: TRBD1; v_call: TRBV20-1; j_call: TRBJ2-7; clone_size: many; cdr3_aa: CSAPVPGGHEQYF; cdr3_nt: TGCAGTGCCCCGGTCCCAGGGGGCCACGAGCAGTACTTC
d_call: -; v_call: TRBV6-6; j_call: TRBJ2-7; clone_size: -; cdr3_aa: CASSPPSTYEQYF; cdr3_nt: TGTGCCAGCAGTCCCCCGAGTACATACGAGCAGTACTTC
d_call: -; v_call: TRBV6-2/TRBV6-3; j_call: TRBJ2-1; clone_size: few; cdr3_aa: CASSYFTYNEQFF; cdr3_nt: TGTGCCAGCAGTTACTTCACCTACAATGAGCAGTTCTTC
d_call: -; v_call: TRBV20-1; j_call: TRBJ2-1; clone_size: few; cdr3_aa: CSAVGLNEQFF; cdr3_nt: TGCAGTGCCGTGGGGCTAAATGAGCAGTTCTTC
d_call: -; v_call: TRBV20-1; j_call: TRBJ2-7; clone_size: many; cdr3_aa: CSARLYLDEQYF; cdr3_nt: TGCAGTGCTAGGCTTTATCTGGACGAGCAGTACTTC
d_call: TRBD1; v_call: TRBV6-1; j_call: TRBJ1-1; clone_size: few; cdr3_aa: CASTRQGYTEAFF; cdr3_nt: TGTGCCAGCACCAGACAGGGTTACACTGAAGCTTTCTTT
d_call: TRBD2; v_call: TRBV10-2; j_call: TRBJ2-5; clone_size: -; cdr3_aa: CASSGTGYGLAGYQETQYF; cdr3_nt: TGCGCCAGCAGTGGCACAGGGTATGGGCTAGCGGGGTATCAAGAGACCCAGTACTTC
d_call: -; v_call: TRBV5-1; j_call: TRBJ2-4; clone_size: -; cdr3_aa: CASSRENIQYF; cdr3_nt: TGCGCCAGCAGCAGGGAAAACATTCAGTACTTC
d_call: -; v_call: TRBV20-1; j_call: TRBJ2-1; clone_size: many; cdr3_aa: CSARGGYAYNEQFF; cdr3_nt: TGCAGTGCCAGAGGGGGGTACGCCTACAATGAGCAGTTCTTC
d_call: -; v_call: TRBV30; j_call: TRBJ2-6; clone_size: -; cdr3_aa: CACRGSPSGANVLTF; cdr3_nt: TGTGCCTGCAGGGGATCCCCATCTGGGGCCAACGTCCTGACTTTC
d_call: -; v_call: TRBV4-2; j_call: TRBJ2-1; clone_size: -; cdr3_aa: CASSQDTSISYNEQFF; cdr3_nt: TGTGCCAGCAGCCAAGATACTAGCATCTCCTACAATGAGCAGTTCTTC
d_call: TRBD1; v_call: TRBV7-9; j_call: TRBJ2-3; clone_size: -; cdr3_aa: CASSWARDRRDTQYF; cdr3_nt: TGTGCCAGCAGCTGGGCGCGGGACAGGAGAGATACGCAGTATTTT
d_call: -; v_call: TRBV7-6; j_call: TRBJ2-2; clone_size: -; cdr3_aa: CASSLELASRMFF; cdr3_nt: TGTGCCAGCAGCTTAGAGCTGGCCTCCAGGATGTTTTTT
d_call: -; v_call: TRBV5-1; j_call: TRBJ2-1; clone_size: -; cdr3_aa: CASSEGIDEQFF; cdr3_nt: TGCGCCAGCAGCGAGGGGATCGATGAGCAGTTCTTC
d_call: -; v_call: TRBV19; j_call: TRBJ2-3; clone_size: -; cdr3_aa: CASRTNSWSTDTQYF; cdr3_nt: TGTGCCAGTAGGACTAATAGTTGGAGCACAGATACGCAGTATTTT
d_call: -; v_call: TRBV27; j_call: TRBJ1-1; clone_size: -; cdr3_aa: CASRSDSYTEAFF; cdr3_nt: TGTGCCAGCAGATCTGACAGCTACACTGAAGCTTTCTTT
d_call: -; v_call: TRBV2; j_call: TRBJ1-5; clone_size: few; cdr3_aa: CASSDGLGGNQPQHF; cdr3_nt: TGTGCCAGCAGTGACGGGTTAGGGGGCAATCAGCCCCAGCATTTT
d_call: -; v_call: TRBV7-2; j_call: TRBJ2-2; clone_size: few; cdr3_aa: CASSKGGRFTGELFF; cdr3_nt: TGTGCCAGCAGCAAAGGAGGGAGGTTCACCGGGGAGCTGTTTTTT